These 3 T cell receptor beta chains were all obtained from the same sample, sequenced in a study of T cells in Graves' hyperthyroidism and ophthalmopathy. The CDR3 regions of TCR beta were amplified from RNA transcripts. The HTBI set primed first-round TCR CDR3 RT-PCR. TCRdb analysed the multiplex PCR reads with MiXCR anew, one entry per CDR3 protein. Here the sample spans some 690,000 distinct CDR3 sequences, approximately 15% being singletons. Sequenced sample: blood. The receptors come from a man aged 50-59 years with Graves' hyperthyroidism.

This clonotype was seen at least ten times. The CDR3 spells CASTFSIRGGNQPQHF. The CDR3, as DNA: TGTGCCAGCACCTTTTCCATCAGGGGAGGCAATCAGCCCCAGCATTTT. The chain carries TRBV6-1 and TRBJ1-5; weak D call: TRBD1 (6 bases). The CDR3 loop spans 16 amino acids. Trimming removed 7 bases at V and 2 bases at J, with 18 bases between. Germline assignment: CDR1 MNHNS and CDR2 SASEGT.

This chain uses TRBV20-1 with TRBJ2-1; D might be TRBD2 (5 bases). The length of the CDR3 is 15 residues. Between the trimmed V and J ends, which lost 3 bases and 3 bases, there was a span of 15 bases. CDR1 DFQATT and CDR2 SNEGSKA come from the germline V gene (reference sequence). This CDR3 reads CSASHFRTYYNEQFF. In nucleotides, the CDR3 is TGCAGTGCTAGCCATTTCCGGACTTACTACAATGAGCAGTTCTTC.

Ten or more counts support this clonotype. V usage is TRBV6-5 and J usage is TRBJ2-7; possibly TRBD1 for D (6 bases). The CDR3 is made up of 15 amino acids. The V gene's germline CDR1 is MNHEY and CDR2 SVGAGI. Deletions cut 2 bases from V and 1 base from J, with 12 bases between. CDR3 DNA sequence: TGTGCCAGCAGTTACGGAGCGACAGGTTCCTACGAGCAGTACTTC. Protein product: CASSYGATGSYEQYF.